This T cell receptor beta chain comes out of a study of tumor-infiltrating lymphocytes in primary liver carcinoma. Study as a whole: Stage T1-T3 N0M0 tumors spanned 4.2 to 10 cm. Each sample had roughly 3.5 to 8 million productive TCRbeta reads regardless of tissue type. Whole-study results and caveats: Top-250-clone fractions were significantly higher in tumors than in blood (p = 0.039).

Of note for this clonotype: Antigen: not known. A much larger clone lies one base from this, so it may be a read error.

Scientists recovered RNA and DNA together from approximately 20-30 mg of unsorted bulk tissue. Patients were chronically HBV-infected and treatment-naive. The CDR3 spans 18 residues. Germline assignment: CDR1 SGHDN and CDR2 FVKESK. Production of TCR beta cDNA used roughly 480 ng total RNA together with a constant-region primer. Investigators got TCR beta libraries out of three nested multiplex PCR rounds, done with slightly modified ARM-PCR. TRBV1-TRBV30 forward primers and a C-beta reverse primer were used in the first two PCR rounds, which each ran for 10 cycles. From the multiplex PCR reads, TCRdb called clonotypes with MiXCR, one entry per CDR3 protein. The sample has about 120,000 distinct CDR3 sequences, around two thirds seen once; the top ten hold 8.1%.

The clonotype originates from an older woman with primary liver carcinoma and hepatitis B virus infection. Sequencing was done on a sample of tumor-adjacent normal liver tissue. The chain carries TRBV14 and TRBJ1-3; 8 bases match TRBD1. The CDR3: CASSQQTGALHSGSTIYF. DNA of the CDR3: TGTGCCAGCAGCCAACAGACAGGGGCTCTTCACTCTGGAAGCACCATATATTTT.